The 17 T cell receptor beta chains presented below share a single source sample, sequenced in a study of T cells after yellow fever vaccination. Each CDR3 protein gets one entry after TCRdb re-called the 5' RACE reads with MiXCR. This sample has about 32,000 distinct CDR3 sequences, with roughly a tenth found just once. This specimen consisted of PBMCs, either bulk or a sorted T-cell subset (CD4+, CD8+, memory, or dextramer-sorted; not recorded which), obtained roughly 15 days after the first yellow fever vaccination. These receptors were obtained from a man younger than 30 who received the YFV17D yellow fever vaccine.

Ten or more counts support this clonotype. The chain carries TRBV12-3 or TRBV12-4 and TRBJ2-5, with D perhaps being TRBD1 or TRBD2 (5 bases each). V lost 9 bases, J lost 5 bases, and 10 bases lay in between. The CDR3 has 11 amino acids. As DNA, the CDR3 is TGTGCCAGTGGGACCCGGGAGACCCAGTACTTC. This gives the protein CASGTRETQYF.

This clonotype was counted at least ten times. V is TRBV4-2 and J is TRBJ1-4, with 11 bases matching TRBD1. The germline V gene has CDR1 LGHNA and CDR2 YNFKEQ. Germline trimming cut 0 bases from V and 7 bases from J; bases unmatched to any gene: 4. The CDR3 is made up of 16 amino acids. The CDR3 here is CASSQDAGTGGEKLFF. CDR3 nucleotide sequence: TGTGCCAGCAGCCAAGATGCGGGGACAGGGGGTGAAAAACTGTTTTTT.

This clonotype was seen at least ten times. For the CDR3, the DNA is TGTGCCACCAGTGATTTGCGGCGGGGGGTTACAGATACGCAGTATTTT. Protein sequence: CATSDLRRGVTDTQYF. The chain combines TRBV24-1 with TRBJ2-3, with 8 nucleotides matching TRBD2. The CDR3 is made up of 16 amino acids. Germline V gene lookup returns CDR1 KGHDR and CDR2 SFDVKD. V trimming: 0 bases; J trimming: 3 bases; junction bases outside the gene matches: 4.

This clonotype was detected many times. CDR3 amino acids: CASSLGPYNEQFF. The DNA for the CDR3 is TGTGCCAGCAGCTTAGGACCATACAATGAGCAGTTCTTC. The chain links TRBV7-2 to TRBJ2-1; the D is unclear. V was pared by 1 base and J by 4 bases, with 5 bases between. The CDR3 extends over 13 amino acids. Germline V gives CDR1 SGHTA, CDR2 FQGNSA. Variable domain in full (rest from reference TRBV7-2 and TRBJ2-1): GAGVSQSPSNKVTEKGKDVELRCDPISGHTALYWYRQSLGQGLEFLIYFQGNSAPDKSGLPSDRFSAERTGGSVSTLTIQRTQQEDSAVYLCASSLGPYNEQFFGPGTRLTVL.

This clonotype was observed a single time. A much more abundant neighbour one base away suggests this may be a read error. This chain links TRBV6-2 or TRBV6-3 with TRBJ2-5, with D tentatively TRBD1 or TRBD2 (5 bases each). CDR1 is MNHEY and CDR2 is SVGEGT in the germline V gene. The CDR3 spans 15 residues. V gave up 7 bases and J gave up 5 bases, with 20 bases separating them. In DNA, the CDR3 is TGTGCCAGCATCAAGAGGGATTTCTGGGGGGAGACCCAGTACTTC. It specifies CASIKRDFWGETQYF.

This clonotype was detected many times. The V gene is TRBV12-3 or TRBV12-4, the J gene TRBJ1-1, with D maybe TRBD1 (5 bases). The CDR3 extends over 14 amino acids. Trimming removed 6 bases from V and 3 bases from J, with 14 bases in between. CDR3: CASSPGGDYTEAFF. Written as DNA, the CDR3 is TGTGCCAGCAGCCCTGGGGGGGACTACACTGAAGCTTTCTTT.

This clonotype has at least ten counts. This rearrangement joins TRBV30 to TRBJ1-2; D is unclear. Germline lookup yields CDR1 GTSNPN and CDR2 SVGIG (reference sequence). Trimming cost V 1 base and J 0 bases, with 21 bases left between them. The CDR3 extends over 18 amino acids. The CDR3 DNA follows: TGTGCCTGGAGTGCCCGACCCATCCGGTTGCGAGCTAACTATGGCTACACCTTC. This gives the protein CAWSARPIRLRANYGYTF. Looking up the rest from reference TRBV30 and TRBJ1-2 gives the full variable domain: SQTIHQWPATLVQPVGSPLSLECTVEGTSNPNLYWYRQAAGRGLQLLFYSVGIGQISSEVPQNLSASRPQDRQFILSSKKLLLSDSGFYLCAWSARPIRLRANYGYTFGSGTRLTVV.

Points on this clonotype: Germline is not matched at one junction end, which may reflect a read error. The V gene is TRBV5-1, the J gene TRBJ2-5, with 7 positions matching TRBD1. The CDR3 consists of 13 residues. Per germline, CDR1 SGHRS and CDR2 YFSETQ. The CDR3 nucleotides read TGCTCCAGCAGCACGGGACAGTGTGAGACCCAGTACTTC. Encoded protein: CSSSTGQCETQYF.

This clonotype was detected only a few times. The chain's CDR3 is CASSFGQGREQYV. The CDR3 DNA is TGTGCCAGCAGCTTTGGACAGGGGCGCGAGCAGTACGTC. The chain uses TRBV7-2 and TRBJ2-7; 9 bases align to TRBD1. This CDR3 is 13 amino acids long. Germline V gene data show CDR1 as SGHTA and CDR2 as FQGNSA. V lost 3 bases and J lost 6; bases outside the gene matches: 3.

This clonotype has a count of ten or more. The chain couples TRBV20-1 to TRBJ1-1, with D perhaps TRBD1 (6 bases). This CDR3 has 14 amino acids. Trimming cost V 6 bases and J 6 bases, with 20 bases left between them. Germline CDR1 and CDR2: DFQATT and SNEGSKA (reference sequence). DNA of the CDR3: TGCAGTGCGCCGGACAGACGTCGGGTCGCTGAAGCTTTCTTT. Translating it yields CSAPDRRRVAEAFF.

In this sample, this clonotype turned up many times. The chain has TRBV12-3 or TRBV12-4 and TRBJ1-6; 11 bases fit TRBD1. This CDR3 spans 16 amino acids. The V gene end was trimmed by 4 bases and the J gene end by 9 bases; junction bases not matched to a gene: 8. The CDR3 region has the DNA TGTGCCAGCAGTTACGGGACAGGGGGAATCTTTTCACCCCTCCACTTT. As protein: CASSYGTGGIFSPLHF.

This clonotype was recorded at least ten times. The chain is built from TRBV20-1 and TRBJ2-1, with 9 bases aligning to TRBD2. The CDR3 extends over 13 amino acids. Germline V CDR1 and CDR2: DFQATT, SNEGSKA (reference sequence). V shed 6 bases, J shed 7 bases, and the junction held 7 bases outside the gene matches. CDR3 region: CSATTSGANEQFF. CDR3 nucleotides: TGCAGTGCAACGACTAGCGGAGCGAATGAGCAGTTCTTC.

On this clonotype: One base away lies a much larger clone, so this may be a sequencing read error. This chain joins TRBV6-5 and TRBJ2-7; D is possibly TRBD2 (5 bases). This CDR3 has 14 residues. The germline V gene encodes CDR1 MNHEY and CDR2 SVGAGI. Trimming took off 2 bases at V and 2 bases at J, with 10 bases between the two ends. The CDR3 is CASSYAAGAYEQYF. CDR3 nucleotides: TGTGCCAGCAGTTACGCCGCGGGTGCCTACGAGCAGTACTTC.

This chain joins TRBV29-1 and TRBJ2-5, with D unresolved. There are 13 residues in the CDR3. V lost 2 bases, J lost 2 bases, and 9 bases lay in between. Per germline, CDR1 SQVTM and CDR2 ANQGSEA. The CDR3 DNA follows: TGCAGCGTTGAACCAGGAACGCAAGAGACCCAGTACTTC. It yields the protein CSVEPGTQETQYF.

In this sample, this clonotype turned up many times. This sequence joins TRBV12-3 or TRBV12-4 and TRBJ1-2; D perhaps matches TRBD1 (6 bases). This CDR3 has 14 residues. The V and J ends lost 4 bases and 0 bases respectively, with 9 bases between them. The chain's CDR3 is CASSWTAANYGYTF. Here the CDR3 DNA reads TGTGCCAGCAGTTGGACAGCTGCTAACTATGGCTACACCTTC.

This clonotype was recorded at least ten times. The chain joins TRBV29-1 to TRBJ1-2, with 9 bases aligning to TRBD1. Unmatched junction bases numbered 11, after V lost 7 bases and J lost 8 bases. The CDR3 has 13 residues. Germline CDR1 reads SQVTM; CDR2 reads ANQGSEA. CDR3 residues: CSADPQQGAGYTF. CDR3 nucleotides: TGCAGCGCTGACCCCCAACAGGGGGCGGGCTACACCTTC.

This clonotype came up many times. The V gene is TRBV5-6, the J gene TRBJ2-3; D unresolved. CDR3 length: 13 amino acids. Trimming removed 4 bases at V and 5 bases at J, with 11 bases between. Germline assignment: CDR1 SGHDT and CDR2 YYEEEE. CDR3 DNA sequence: TGTGCCAGCAGCCGGAAGAGTGTAGATACGCAGTATTTT. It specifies CASSRKSVDTQYF.